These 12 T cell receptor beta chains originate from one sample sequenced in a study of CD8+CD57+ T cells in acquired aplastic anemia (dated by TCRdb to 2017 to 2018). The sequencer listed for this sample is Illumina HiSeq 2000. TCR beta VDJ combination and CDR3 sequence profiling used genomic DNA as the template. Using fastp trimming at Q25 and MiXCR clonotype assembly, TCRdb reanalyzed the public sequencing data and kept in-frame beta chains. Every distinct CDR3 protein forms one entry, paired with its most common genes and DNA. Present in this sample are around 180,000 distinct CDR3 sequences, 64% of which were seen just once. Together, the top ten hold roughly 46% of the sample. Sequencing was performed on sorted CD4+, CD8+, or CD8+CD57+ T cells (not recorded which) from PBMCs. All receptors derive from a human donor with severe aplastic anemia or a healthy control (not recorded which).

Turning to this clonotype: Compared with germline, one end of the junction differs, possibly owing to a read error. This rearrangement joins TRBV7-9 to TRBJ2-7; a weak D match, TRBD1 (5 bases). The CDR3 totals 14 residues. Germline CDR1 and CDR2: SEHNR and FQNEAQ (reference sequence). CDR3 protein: CASSLDARAYEQYF. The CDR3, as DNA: TGCGCCAGCAGCTTGGATGCCAGGGCCTACGAGCAGTACTTC.

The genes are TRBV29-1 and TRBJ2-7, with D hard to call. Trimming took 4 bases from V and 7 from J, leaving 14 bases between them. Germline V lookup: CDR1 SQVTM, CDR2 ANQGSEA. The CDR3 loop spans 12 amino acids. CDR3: CSVAPKRREQYF. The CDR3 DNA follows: TGCAGCGTTGCCCCTAAGAGGCGGGAGCAGTACTTC.

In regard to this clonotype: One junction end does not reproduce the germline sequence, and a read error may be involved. The CDR3 coding sequence is TGCAGTGCTAGAGATCAAGACAACGCAGGCTTC. Translating gives CSARDQDNAGF. The V gene is TRBV20-1, the J gene TRBJ2-7; D is ambiguous. Germline V gene lookup returns CDR1 DFQATT and CDR2 SNEGSKA (reference sequence). This CDR3 comprises 11 residues.

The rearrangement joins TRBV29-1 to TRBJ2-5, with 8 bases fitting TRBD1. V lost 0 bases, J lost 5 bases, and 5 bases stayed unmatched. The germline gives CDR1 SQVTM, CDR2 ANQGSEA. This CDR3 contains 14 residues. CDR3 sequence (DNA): TGCAGCGTTGAAGACGGGGACAGGCGGGAGACCCAGTACTTC. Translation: CSVEDGDRRETQYF.

The CDR3 protein is CASSRPGTPYEQYF. As DNA, the CDR3 is TGTGCCAGCAGCCGCCCCGGGACCCCCTACGAGCAGTACTTC. The chain links TRBV7-6 to TRBJ2-7, with D perhaps TRBD1 or TRBD2 (5 bases each). V was cut by 5 bases and J by 2 bases, with 13 bases left in between. The CDR3 is 14 amino acids. In germline, CDR1 is SGHVS, CDR2 FNYEAQ.

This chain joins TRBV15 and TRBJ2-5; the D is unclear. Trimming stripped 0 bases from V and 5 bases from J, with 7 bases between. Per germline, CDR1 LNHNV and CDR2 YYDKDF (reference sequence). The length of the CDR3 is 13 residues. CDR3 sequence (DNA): TGTGCCACCAGCAGAGACCGAGCGGAGACCCAGTACTTC. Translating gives CATSRDRAETQYF.

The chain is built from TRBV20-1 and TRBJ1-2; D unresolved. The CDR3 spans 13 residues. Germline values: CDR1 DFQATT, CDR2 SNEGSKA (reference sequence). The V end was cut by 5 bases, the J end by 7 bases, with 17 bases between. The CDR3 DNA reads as TGCAGTGCTGGAGGGTCTCCCCGAGGTGGCTACACCTTC. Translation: CSAGGSPRGGYTF.

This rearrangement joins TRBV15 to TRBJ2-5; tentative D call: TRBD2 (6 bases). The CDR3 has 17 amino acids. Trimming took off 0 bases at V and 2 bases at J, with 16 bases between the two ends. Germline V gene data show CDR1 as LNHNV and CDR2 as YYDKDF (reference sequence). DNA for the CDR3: TGTGCCACCAGCAGAGATGGTACCGGGAGTTCTCAAGAGACCCAGTACTTC. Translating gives CATSRDGTGSSQETQYF.

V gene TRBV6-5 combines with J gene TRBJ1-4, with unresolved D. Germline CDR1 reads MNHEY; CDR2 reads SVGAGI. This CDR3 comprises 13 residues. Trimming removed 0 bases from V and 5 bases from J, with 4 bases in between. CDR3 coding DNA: TGTGCCAGCAGTTACTCACAAAATGAAAAACTGTTTTTT. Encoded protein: CASSYSQNEKLFF.

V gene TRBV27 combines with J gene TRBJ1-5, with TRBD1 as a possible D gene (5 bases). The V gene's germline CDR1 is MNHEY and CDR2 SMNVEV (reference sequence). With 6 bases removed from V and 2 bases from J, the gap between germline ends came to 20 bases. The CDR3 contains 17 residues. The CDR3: CASRLRGRNVGNQPQHF. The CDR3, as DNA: TGTGCCAGCAGGTTACGGGGGAGGAATGTGGGCAATCAGCCCCAGCATTTT.

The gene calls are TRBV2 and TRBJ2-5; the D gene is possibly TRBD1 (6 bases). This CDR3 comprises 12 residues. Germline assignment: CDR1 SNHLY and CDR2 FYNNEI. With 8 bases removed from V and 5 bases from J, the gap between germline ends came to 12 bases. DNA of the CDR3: TGTGCCAGCTCGGACAGTGGGGAGACCCAGTACTTC. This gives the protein CASSDSGETQYF.

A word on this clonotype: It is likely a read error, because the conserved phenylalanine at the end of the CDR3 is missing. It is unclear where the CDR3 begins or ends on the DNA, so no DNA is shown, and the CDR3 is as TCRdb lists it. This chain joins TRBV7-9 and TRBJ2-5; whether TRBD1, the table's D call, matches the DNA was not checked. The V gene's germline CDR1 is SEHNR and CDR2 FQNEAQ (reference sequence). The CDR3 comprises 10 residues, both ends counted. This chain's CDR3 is CASSPIPFNR.